This T cell receptor (beta chain) was captured by sequencing in a study of cytomegalovirus exposure and HLA in healthy donors. Notes on the study in general: Some segments of the V type, notably TRBV6-2 and TRBV6-3, were excluded as indistinguishable.

Germline V gene data show CDR1 as KGHSH and CDR2 as LQKENI. Losses at the gene ends were 3 bases for V and 3 bases for J; bases not matched to a gene: 2. This CDR3 has 15 amino acids. In the case of this clone: The target antigen is unknown.

60 Vbeta and 13 Jbeta primers were used in PCR. In the original analysis: The authors later counted about 80 million unique TCR beta chains, about 11 million of them shared. Clones were read by immunoSEQ multiplex PCR, and TCRdb kept only the in-frame ones, dropping some. V and J calls and clone size are as listed in that table; D and trimming were resolved from the DNA. Among about 120,000 clones listed, 60% to 80% were seen once. V is TRBV18 and J is TRBJ2-1; 10 positions agree with TRBD1. This TCR was recovered from a man in his forties or fifties in good health and CMV-seropositive. Sequenced material: PBMCs. The CDR3 coding sequence is TGTGCCAGCTCACCCCGGGACAGGGGCTACAATGAGCAGTTCTTC. Residues: CASSPRDRGYNEQFF.